The 9 T cell receptor beta chains listed next were all sequenced from one sample in a study of cytotoxic CD8 clonotypes in ibrutinib-treated CLL. TCRdb keeps only in-frame clones here, not all; method: immunoSEQ multiplex PCR. The sample carries around 300,000 clones, approximately 80% recorded once. The sequences come from PBMCs, collected before ibrutinib treatment. These receptors were obtained from a human donor with chronic lymphocytic leukemia.

The CDR3, as DNA: TGTGCCAGCAGCGTAGAAGCCCAGCGGGAGTTCTATGAGCAGTTCTTC. Encoded protein: CASSVEAQREFYEQFF. The V and J genes are TRBV9 and TRBJ2-1, with 8 bases identical to TRBD2. The germline gives CDR1 SGDLS, CDR2 YYNGEE. V lost 0 bases and J lost 8; bases outside the gene matches: 10. This CDR3 contains 16 residues.

This clone has a single count. The chain uses TRBV19 and TRBJ1-1, with a tentative D call TRBD1 (5 bases). The V end was cut by 0 bases, the J end by 0 bases, with 11 bases between. The CDR3 covers 16 residues. Germline V CDR1 and CDR2: LNHDA, SQIVND (reference sequence). CDR3 in DNA: TGTGCCAGTAGTATAGATCTGCAGGGACTGAACACTGAAGCTTTCTTT. This gives the protein CASSIDLQGLNTEAFF.

This chain joins TRBV28 and TRBJ1-2; TRBD1 is a possible D gene (6 bases). This CDR3 is built from 13 residues. Germline loops: CDR1 MDHEN, CDR2 SYDVKM. V shed 3 bases and J shed 10 bases, with 15 bases lying between them. CDR3 nucleotides: TGTGCCAGCAGTTTCGGTACAGGGCCAGACTACACCTTC. It yields the protein CASSFGTGPDYTF.

The chain is built from TRBV27 and TRBJ2-1; 10 bases agree with TRBD1. Germline V gene sequence: CDR1 MNHEY, CDR2 SMNVEV (reference sequence). V was clipped by 5 bases and J by 8 bases; unmatched bases: 9. This CDR3 contains 15 residues. The chain's CDR3 is CASSLRDRGVDEQFF. CDR3 in DNA: TGTGCCAGCAGTCTCCGGGACAGGGGTGTGGATGAGCAGTTCTTC.

Comments on this clone: This CDR3 is also generated by other DNA sequences in the sample. This chain links TRBV29-1 with TRBJ2-3; D could derive from TRBD1 or TRBD2 (6 bases each). This CDR3 comprises 13 residues. CDR1 and CDR2 from the germline V gene are SQVTM and ANQGSEA. Trimming shortened V by 4 bases and J by 0 bases, and 8 bases separated the two germline ends. The CDR3 loop is CSVGGASTDTQYF. The CDR3 coding sequence is TGCAGCGTTGGGGGGGCAAGCACAGATACGCAGTATTTT.

This chain links TRBV6-5 with TRBJ2-5; D gene uncertain. This CDR3 is 11 amino acids long. The germline V and J ends were trimmed by 7 bases and 4 bases, with 7 bases remaining between them. Germline CDR1 MNHEY, CDR2 SVGAGI. CDR3 in DNA: TGTGCCAGCACCACCGGAGAGACCCAGTACTTC. Its protein is CASTTGETQYF.

V and J are TRBV6-5 and TRBJ1-5; D remains ambiguous. CDR3 size: 15 residues. V lost 2 bases, J lost 6 bases, and 14 bases lay in between. The germline gives CDR1 MNHEY, CDR2 SVGAGI. CDR3 coding DNA: TGTGCCAGCAGTTACGACCGTGGCGGCGGTCAGCCCCAGCATTTT. Translated: CASSYDRGGGQPQHF.

The DNA of the CDR3 is TGTGCCAGCAGTGAATTCCCCCACATCCTACGCAGCACCGGGGAGCTGTTTTTT. Its translation is CASSEFPHILRSTGELFF. This chain joins TRBV2 and TRBJ2-2; D call uncertain. V was clipped by 2 bases and J by 4 bases, with 20 bases between them. Looked up from germline, CDR1 is SNHLY and CDR2 is FYNNEI. The CDR3 covers 18 residues.

The rearrangement joins TRBV6-5 to TRBJ2-5; 7 bases agree with TRBD1. Losses at the gene ends were 4 bases for V and 0 bases for J; bases not matched to a gene: 5. The CDR3 spans 15 residues. CDR1 is MNHEY, CDR2 SVGAGI, per germline. The CDR3 coding sequence is TGTGCCAGCAGTTCGGGACAGACAAACCAAGAGACCCAGTACTTC. Translation gives CASSSGQTNQETQYF.